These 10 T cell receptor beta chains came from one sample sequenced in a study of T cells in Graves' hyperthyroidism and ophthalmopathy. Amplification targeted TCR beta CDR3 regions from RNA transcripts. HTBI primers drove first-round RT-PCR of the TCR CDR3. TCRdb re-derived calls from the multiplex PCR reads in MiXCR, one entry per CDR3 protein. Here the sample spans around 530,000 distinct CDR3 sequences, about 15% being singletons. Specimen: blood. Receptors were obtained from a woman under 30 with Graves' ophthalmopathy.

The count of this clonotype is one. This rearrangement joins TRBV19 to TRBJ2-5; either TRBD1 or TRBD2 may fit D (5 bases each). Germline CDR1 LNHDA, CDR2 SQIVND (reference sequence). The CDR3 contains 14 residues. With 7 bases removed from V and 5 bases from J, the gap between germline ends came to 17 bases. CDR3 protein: CASTSGRDRETQYF. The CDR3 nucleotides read TGTGCCAGTACCTCGGGACGGGACCGCGAGACCCAGTACTTC.

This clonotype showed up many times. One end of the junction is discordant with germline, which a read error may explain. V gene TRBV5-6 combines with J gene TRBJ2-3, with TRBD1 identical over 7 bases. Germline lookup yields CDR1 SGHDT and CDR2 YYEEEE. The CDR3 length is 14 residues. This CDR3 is CASTLDRYSDTQYF. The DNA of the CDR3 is TGTGCCAGCACCTTGGACAGGTATTCAGATACGCAGTATTTT.

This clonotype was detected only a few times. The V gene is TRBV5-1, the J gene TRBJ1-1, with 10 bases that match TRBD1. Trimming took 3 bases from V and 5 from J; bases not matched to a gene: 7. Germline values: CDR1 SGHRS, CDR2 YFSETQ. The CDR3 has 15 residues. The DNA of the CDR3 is TGCGCCAGCAGCTCCCGGGACAGGGGTGGGACTGAAGCTTTCTTT. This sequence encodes CASSSRDRGGTEAFF. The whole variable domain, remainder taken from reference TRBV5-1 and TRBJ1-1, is KAGVTQTPRYLIKTRGQQVTLSCSPISGHRSVSWYQQTPGQGLQFLFEYFSETQRNKGNFPGRFSGRQFSNSRSEMNVSTLELGDSALYLCASSSRDRGGTEAFFGQGTRLTVV.

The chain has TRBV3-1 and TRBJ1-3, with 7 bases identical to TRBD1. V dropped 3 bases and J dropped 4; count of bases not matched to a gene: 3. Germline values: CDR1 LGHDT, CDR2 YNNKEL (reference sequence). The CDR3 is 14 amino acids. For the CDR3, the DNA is TGTGCCAGCAGCCATACAGGGGAAGGAAACACCATATATTTT. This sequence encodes CASSHTGEGNTIYF.

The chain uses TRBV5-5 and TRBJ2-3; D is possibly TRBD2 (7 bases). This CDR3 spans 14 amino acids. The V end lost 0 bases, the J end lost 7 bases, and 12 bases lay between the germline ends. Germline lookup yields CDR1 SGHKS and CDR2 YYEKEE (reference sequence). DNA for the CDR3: TGTGCCAGCAGCTTGGAGGGGGGGTCAAATACGCAGTATTTT. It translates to CASSLEGGSNTQYF.

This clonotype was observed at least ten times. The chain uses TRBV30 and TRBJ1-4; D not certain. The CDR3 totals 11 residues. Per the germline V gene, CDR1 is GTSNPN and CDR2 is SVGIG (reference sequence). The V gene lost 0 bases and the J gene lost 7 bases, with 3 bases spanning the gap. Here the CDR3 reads CAWSVSEKLFF. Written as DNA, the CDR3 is TGTGCCTGGAGTGTGAGTGAAAAACTGTTTTTT.

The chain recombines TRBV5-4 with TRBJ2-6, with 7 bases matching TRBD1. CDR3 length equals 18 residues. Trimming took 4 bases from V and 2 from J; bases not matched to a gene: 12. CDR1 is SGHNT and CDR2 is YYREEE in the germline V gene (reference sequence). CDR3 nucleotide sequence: TGTGCCAGCAGCCAAGATGGGGCAGGGGGTACTGGGGCCAACGTCCTGACTTTC. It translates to CASSQDGAGGTGANVLTF.

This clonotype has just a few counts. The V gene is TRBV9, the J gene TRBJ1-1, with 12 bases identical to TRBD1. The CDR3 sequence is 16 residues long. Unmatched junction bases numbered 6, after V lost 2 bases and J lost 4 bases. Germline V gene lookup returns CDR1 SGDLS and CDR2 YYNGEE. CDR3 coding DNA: TGTGCCAGCAGCGTCGGGGACAGGGGGCTGGCCACTGAAGCTTTCTTT. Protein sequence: CASSVGDRGLATEAFF.

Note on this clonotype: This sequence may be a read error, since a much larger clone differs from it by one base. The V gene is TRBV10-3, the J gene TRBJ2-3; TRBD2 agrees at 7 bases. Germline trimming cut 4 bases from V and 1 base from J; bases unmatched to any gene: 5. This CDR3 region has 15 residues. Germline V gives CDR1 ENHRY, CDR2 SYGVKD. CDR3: CAISGFTSGTDTQYF. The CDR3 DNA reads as TGTGCCATCAGTGGGTTTACTAGCGGCACAGATACGCAGTATTTT.

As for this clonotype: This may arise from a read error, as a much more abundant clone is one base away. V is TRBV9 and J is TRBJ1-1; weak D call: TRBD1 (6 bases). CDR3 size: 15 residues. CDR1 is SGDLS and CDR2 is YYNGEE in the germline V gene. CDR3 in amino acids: CASSKQGEVNIEAFF. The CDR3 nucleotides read TGTGCCAGCAGCAAACAGGGAGAGGTGAACATTGAAGCTTTCTTT. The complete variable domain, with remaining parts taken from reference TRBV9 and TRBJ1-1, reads DSGVTQTPKHLITATGQRVTLRCSPRSGDLSVYWYQQSLDQGLQFLIQYYNGEERAKGNILERFSAQQFPDLHSELNLSSLELGDSALYFCASSKQGEVNIEAFFGQGTRLTVV.